Each of the 15 T cell receptor beta chains below was sequenced from the same sample in a study of blood T cell repertoires in COVID-19. Produced via immunoSEQ multiplex PCR; TCRdb's table is partial and in-frame only. The sample has 300,000 or so clones, roughly nine tenths seen once. Sequencing was carried out using PBMCs or T cells enriched from blood (not recorded which). The source is a woman between 45 and 60 years old who had been exposed to COVID-19.

The rearrangement uses TRBV28 and TRBJ1-2; D is perhaps TRBD1 (6 bases). V lost 6 bases and J 7 bases, leaving 18 bases between the germline ends. CDR3 length: 14 residues. The V gene's germline CDR1 is MDHEN and CDR2 SYDVKM. The CDR3 DNA reads as TGTGCCAGCAGCGAAAGGGGGGGGTTCGGTGGCTACACCTTC. This translates into CASSERGGFGGYTF.

The chain has TRBV28 and TRBJ1-4; TRBD1 might be the D (6 bases). V was trimmed by 1 base and J by 0 bases, leaving 12 bases between them. Germline assignment: CDR1 MDHEN and CDR2 SYDVKM. The CDR3 sequence is 17 residues long. CDR3 sequence: CASSLSGQGSTNEKLFF. In DNA form, the CDR3 reads TGTGCCAGCAGTTTATCGGGGCAGGGGTCAACTAATGAAAAACTGTTTTTT.

The chain employs TRBV9 and TRBJ2-2, with D perhaps matching TRBD1 (5 bases). CDR1 and CDR2 from the germline V gene are SGDLS and YYNGEE. The V gene lost 3 bases and the J gene lost 7 bases, with 22 bases spanning the gap. The CDR3 runs 17 residues. In nucleotides, the CDR3 is TGTGCCAGCAGCGCCCCCAGAGGCGGCAGGGCCGACGGGGAGCTGTTTTTT. Amino acids: CASSAPRGGRADGELFF.

This rearrangement joins TRBV4-2 to TRBJ2-3; 15 nucleotides align to TRBD2. V lost 2 bases to trimming and J lost 1 base; unmatched junction nucleotides: 7. Germline V gene lookup returns CDR1 LGHNA and CDR2 YNFKEQ. There are 19 residues in the CDR3. CDR3 bases: TGTGCCAGCAGCCAACCCGGGACTAGCGGGGGGCTGGGCACAGATACGCAGTATTTT. Protein: CASSQPGTSGGLGTDTQYF.

The J gene is TRBJ1-5, the V gene TRBV5-6; the D gene is possibly TRBD1 (6 bases). This CDR3 spans 14 amino acids. Trimming cost V 4 bases and J 5 bases, with 13 bases left between them. The V gene's germline CDR1 is SGHDT and CDR2 YYEEEE. The CDR3 loop is CASSPGVQDQPQHF. CDR3 sequence (DNA): TGTGCCAGCAGCCCAGGGGTTCAAGATCAGCCCCAGCATTTT.

The chain has TRBV7-2 and TRBJ2-2; 7 bases match TRBD2. From germline, CDR1 is SGHTA and CDR2 FQGNSA. V lost 5 bases, J lost 6 bases, and 12 bases stayed unmatched. This CDR3 comprises 16 residues. The CDR3 here is CASSAHPGGTAGELFF. The CDR3 coding sequence is TGTGCCAGCAGCGCCCACCCCGGGGGGACGGCCGGGGAGCTGTTTTTT.

The V call is TRBV20-1, the J call TRBJ1-2; D is uncertain. V shed 7 bases and J shed 5 bases, with 11 bases lying between them. The germline gives CDR1 DFQATT, CDR2 SNEGSKA (reference sequence). CDR3 length equals 11 residues. The chain's CDR3 is CSVSHGYGYTF. For the CDR3, the DNA is TGCAGTGTTTCTCACGGGTATGGCTACACCTTC.

This clone showed up just once. J is TRBJ2-1 and V is TRBV19, with no clear D. This CDR3 is built from 13 residues. Between the trimmed V and J ends, which lost 8 bases and 10 bases, there was a span of 18 bases. Germline V gene lookup returns CDR1 LNHDA and CDR2 SQIVND (reference sequence). The CDR3 sequence: CASWYPPAGEQFF. The CDR3 DNA reads TGTGCCAGTTGGTATCCCCCCGCAGGAGAGCAGTTCTTC.

The V gene is TRBV6-5, the J gene TRBJ1-4; possibly TRBD1 for D (5 bases). The CDR3 length is 13 residues. Trimming removed 6 bases at V and 4 bases at J, with 9 bases between. The germline CDR1 and CDR2 sequences are MNHEY and SVGAGI. The CDR3 loop is CASSGGHNEKLFF. The CDR3 DNA follows: TGTGCCAGCAGCGGCGGACATAATGAAAAACTGTTTTTT.

The genes are TRBV4-2 and TRBJ1-4; possibly TRBD1 for D (5 bases). Trimming cost V 2 bases and J 8 bases, with 18 bases left between them. The length of the CDR3 is 16 residues. In germline, CDR1 is LGHNA, CDR2 YNFKEQ. The CDR3 is CASSQPPGLLGEKLFF. The CDR3 bases are TGTGCCAGCAGCCAACCACCGGGACTACTTGGAGAAAAACTGTTTTTT.

V gene TRBV5-6 combines with J gene TRBJ1-1; D might be TRBD1 (6 bases). Trimming removed 4 bases from V and 6 bases from J, with 13 bases in between. From germline, CDR1 is SGHDT and CDR2 YYEEEE. The CDR3 is 13 residues long. CDR3 sequence: CASSLARGAEAFF. The DNA of the CDR3 is TGTGCCAGCAGCCTCGCCAGGGGCGCTGAAGCTTTCTTT.

The chain uses TRBV18 and TRBJ2-7, with 12 bases aligning to TRBD1. Germline V CDR1 and CDR2: KGHSH, LQKENI. This CDR3 contains 16 residues. Trimming at V came to 5 bases and at J to 4 bases, leaving 9 bases not matched to a gene. The CDR3: CASSGGTGGAGYEQYF. The CDR3 bases are TGTGCCAGCTCAGGAGGGACAGGGGGCGCAGGGTACGAGCAGTACTTC. The variable domain in full, completed from reference TRBV18 and TRBJ2-7, reads NAGVMQNPRHLVRRRGQEARLRCSPMKGHSHVYWYRQLPEEGLKFMVYLQKENIIDESGMPKERFSAEFPKEGPSILRIQQVVRGDSAAYFCASSGGTGGAGYEQYFGPGTRLTVT.

The V gene is TRBV5-1, the J gene TRBJ2-2; 7 nucleotides match TRBD1. Germline trimming cut 4 bases from V and 4 bases from J; bases unmatched to any gene: 10. The CDR3 length is 16 residues. In germline, CDR1 is SGHRS, CDR2 YFSETQ. In nucleotides, the CDR3 is TGCGCCAGCAGCATACGGGACAGCCGAACCACCGGGGAGCTGTTTTTT. Translated, it gives CASSIRDSRTTGELFF.

This clone was detected a few times. This chain links TRBV25-1 with TRBJ1-4, with 9 bases identical to TRBD1. The CDR3 spans 16 residues. V shed 0 bases, J shed 8 bases, and the junction held 7 bases outside the gene matches. CDR1 MGHDK and CDR2 SYGVNS come from the germline V gene. CDR3 sequence: CASSEYRTGGTEKLFF. As DNA, the CDR3 is TGTGCCAGCAGTGAATATAGAACAGGGGGCACGGAAAAACTGTTTTTT.

The chain uses TRBV29-1 and TRBJ1-1; TRBD1 aligns across 7 bases. The CDR3 covers 15 residues. Germline CDR1 is SQVTM and CDR2 is ANQGSEA. Trimming took 4 bases from V and 1 from J; bases not matched to a gene: 9. Here the CDR3 reads CSVGQAGGRNTEAFF. For the CDR3, the DNA is TGCAGCGTTGGACAGGCAGGGGGGCGGAACACTGAAGCTTTCTTT.